The clone carrying this T cell receptor (beta chain) has only a few counts. Its target is not known. This sample stems from a study of vaccination effects on CD4 cells after COVID-19. Some clones are missing from TCRdb's copy, which holds only in-frame ones; the method was immunoSEQ multiplex PCR. The sample has some 40,000 clones, about 78% seen once; the top ten hold around 15%. Antigen-specific CD4+ T cells were expanded (with viral peptide pools) by the ViraFEST assay ahead of sequencing. Once cultured for 10 days, the cells underwent separation to obtain CD4+ T cells. According to PCR results, the person was infected with SARS-CoV-2 between March and December 2020. PBMC cultures contained about 1.9 million cells per well, 7.5 to 10 IU/ml IL-2 and roughly 9.5 ug/ml peptides. Germline lookup yields CDR1 SGHNT and CDR2 YYREEE (reference sequence). CDR3 length: 15 amino acids. J gave up 1 base and V 4 bases, and 5 bases lay outside the gene matches.

V is TRBV5-4 and J is TRBJ2-1, with 7 bases identical to TRBD1. This receptor was taken from a human donor who had a prior SARS-CoV-2 infection. The specimen comprised CD4+ T cells from PBMCs cultured with HCoV-NL63 spike peptides, sampled before COVID-19 vaccination. CDR3 region: CASSTGQQSYNEQFF. Here the CDR3 DNA reads TGTGCCAGCAGCACGGGACAGCAATCCTACAATGAGCAGTTCTTC.